The 25 T cell receptor beta chains presented below share a single source sample, sequenced in a study of cytomegalovirus exposure and HLA in healthy donors. The primer mix had 60 Vbeta and 13 Jbeta primers. Here immunoSEQ multiplex PCR was the method, and the copy in TCRdb shows in-frame clones only, minus some. Of 150,000 to 200,000 clones listed, 65% to 85% are singletons. Sequenced input: PBMCs. These TCRs come from a woman aged 45-60 years in good health and CMV-seropositive.

The V call is TRBV28, the J call TRBJ2-7; D perhaps matches TRBD2 (6 bases). Germline V CDR1 and CDR2: MDHEN, SYDVKM. This CDR3 is 15 amino acids long. V lost 4 bases, J lost 3 bases, and 16 bases lay in between. CDR3 region: CASSSTRAGYYEQYF. As DNA, the CDR3 is TGTGCCAGCAGTTCCACAAGGGCGGGATACTACGAGCAGTACTTC.

The chain uses TRBV7-2 and TRBJ1-4, with 11 bases aligning to TRBD1. The junction had 1 base not matched to a gene; V was cut back by 0 bases and J by 10 bases. Germline V gene lookup returns CDR1 SGHTA and CDR2 FQGNSA. There are 14 residues in the CDR3. The CDR3 DNA reads as TGTGCCAGCAGCTTAGCCGGGACAGGGGGAAAACTGTTTTTT. Residues: CASSLAGTGGKLFF.

This chain links TRBV4-2 with TRBJ1-5, with 10 bases that match TRBD1. There are 15 residues in the CDR3. Germline CDR1 LGHNA, CDR2 YNFKEQ. The junction had 6 bases not matched to a gene; V was cut back by 4 bases and J by 6 bases. CDR3 coding DNA: TGTGCCAGCAGCCCGGGACAGGGGAGGGCTCAGCCCCAGCATTTT. It specifies CASSPGQGRAQPQHF.

This clone was observed once. The chain couples TRBV2 to TRBJ1-4; D is unclear. The CDR3 spans 13 residues. The V and J ends lost 4 bases and 5 bases respectively, with 8 bases between them. Germline CDR1 and CDR2: SNHLY and FYNNEI. CDR3 coding DNA: TGTGCCAGCAGTGGGAGGACGAATGAAAAACTGTTTTTT. This codes for CASSGRTNEKLFF.

This chain uses TRBV15 with TRBJ1-6, with 9 positions matching TRBD1. The germline V gene encodes CDR1 LNHNV and CDR2 YYDKDF (reference sequence). The CDR3 covers 18 residues. The V segment lost 0 bases and the J segment 7 bases; nucleotides outside the gene matches: 10. CDR3 in amino acids: CATSRDTGQGLLNSPLHF. In DNA, the CDR3 is TGTGCCACCAGCAGAGATACTGGACAGGGGCTACTAAATTCACCCCTCCACTTT.

The chain links TRBV6-6 to TRBJ1-1, with 7 nucleotides matching TRBD1. Trimming at V came to 4 bases and at J to 4 bases, leaving 9 bases not matched to a gene. The length of the CDR3 is 15 residues. The germline gives CDR1 MNHNY, CDR2 SVGAGI (reference sequence). CDR3 region: CASSSTGQVRTEAFF. Here the CDR3 DNA reads TGTGCCAGCAGTTCGACAGGACAGGTTCGCACTGAAGCTTTCTTT.

On this clone itself: The junction differs from germline at one of its ends, possibly a read error. The gene calls are TRBV30 and TRBJ2-6; D may be TRBD1 (6 bases). The CDR3 is 16 residues long. CDR1 is GTSNPN, CDR2 SVGIG, per germline (reference sequence). CDR3 sequence (DNA): TGTGCCTGGAGTAACAACAGGGTCCCCGGGGCCAACGGCCTGACTTTC. Translating gives CAWSNNRVPGANGLTF.

J is TRBJ1-2 and V is TRBV7-2, with D maybe TRBD1 (5 bases). CDR3 size: 14 residues. Germline lookup yields CDR1 SGHTA and CDR2 FQGNSA. V lost 4 bases, J lost 3 bases, and 12 bases lay in between. The CDR3 here is CASSSPGGDYGYTF. Here the CDR3 DNA reads TGTGCCAGCAGCTCCCCGGGGGGAGACTATGGCTACACCTTC.

J is TRBJ2-5 and V is TRBV5-1; TRBD2 matches 8 bases. This CDR3 contains 16 residues. Germline CDR1 is SGHRS and CDR2 is YFSETQ. V shed 4 bases and J 5 bases; nucleotides not matched to a gene: 13. The CDR3 DNA follows: TGCGCCAGCAGCGGTCTAGCGGGCCAACTGGAGGAGACCCAGTACTTC. It codes for CASSGLAGQLEETQYF.

This chain links TRBV7-8 with TRBJ2-5; TRBD2 matches 11 bases. Trimming removed 4 bases from V and 1 base from J; junction bases left unmatched: 5. Germline V gene data show CDR1 as SGHVS and CDR2 as FQNEAQ. The CDR3 is 16 residues long. The CDR3 protein is CASSSLSGGAQETQYF. The CDR3 region has the DNA TGTGCCAGCAGCTCCCTTAGCGGGGGGGCCCAAGAGACCCAGTACTTC.

The chain employs TRBV13 and TRBJ2-5, with D tentatively TRBD1 (6 bases). This CDR3 spans 16 amino acids. CDR1 and CDR2 (germline): PRHDT, FYEKMQ (reference sequence). Deletions cut 2 bases from V and 5 bases from J, with 18 bases between. The CDR3 protein is CASSLSPTGSGETQYF. CDR3 bases: TGTGCCAGCAGCTTATCCCCAACAGGGAGTGGTGAGACCCAGTACTTC. Variable domain in full (rest from reference TRBV13 and TRBJ2-5): AAGVIQSPRHLIKEKRETATLKCYPIPRHDTVYWYQQGPGQDPQFLISFYEKMQSDKGSIPDRFSAQQFSDYHSELNMSSLELGDSALYFCASSLSPTGSGETQYFGPGTRLLVL.

This clone occurred once. The chain couples TRBV25-1 to TRBJ1-4; D ambiguous. The V end lost 0 bases, the J end lost 5 bases, and 10 bases lay between the germline ends. Germline values: CDR1 MGHDK, CDR2 SYGVNS. This CDR3 contains 15 residues. CDR3 sequence (DNA): TGTGCCAGCAGTGAATATGTGTTCAGAAATGAAAAACTGTTTTTT. This codes for CASSEYVFRNEKLFF.

This clone occurred once. The chain couples TRBV2 to TRBJ2-1, with D possibly matching TRBD1 (6 bases). V was clipped by 7 bases and J by 3 bases, with 16 bases between them. The CDR3 runs to 15 residues. Per the germline V gene, CDR1 is SNHLY and CDR2 is FYNNEI. The CDR3 loop is CASTESGQNYNEQFF. CDR3 nucleotides: TGTGCCAGCACCGAAAGTGGACAGAACTACAATGAGCAGTTCTTC.

The rearrangement links TRBV28 to TRBJ2-1; D ambiguous. The V end lost 2 bases, the J end lost 0 bases, and 8 bases lay between the germline ends. Germline V gene lookup returns CDR1 MDHEN and CDR2 SYDVKM. The CDR3 extends over 15 amino acids. The CDR3 DNA is TGTGCCAGCAGTTTAGGCGGCCCCTCCTACAATGAGCAGTTCTTC. Its translation: CASSLGGPSYNEQFF.

The chain couples TRBV6-1 to TRBJ2-3; perhaps TRBD1 as D (5 bases). The CDR3 runs to 15 residues. Looked up from germline, CDR1 is MNHNS and CDR2 is SASEGT. The germline V and J ends were trimmed by 5 bases and 0 bases, with 12 bases remaining between them. CDR3 amino acids: CASSRTLPSTDTQYF. As DNA, the CDR3 is TGTGCCAGCAGTCGGACACTTCCGAGCACAGATACGCAGTATTTT.

The V and J genes are TRBV28 and TRBJ2-1; D gene uncertain. CDR1 is MDHEN, CDR2 SYDVKM, per germline. V lost 6 bases and J 8 bases, leaving 14 bases between the germline ends. The CDR3 spans 13 residues. The CDR3 here is CASSPPWAHEQFF. CDR3 DNA: TGTGCCAGCAGCCCCCCTTGGGCCCATGAGCAGTTCTTC. Complete variable domain (other parts from reference TRBV28 and TRBJ2-1): DVKVTQSSRYLVKRTGEKVFLECVQDMDHENMFWYRQDPGLGLRLIYFSYDVKMKEKGDIPEGYSVSREKKERFSLILESASTNQTSMYLCASSPPWAHEQFFGPGTRLTVL.

This clone has only one observation. The rearrangement joins TRBV7-2 to TRBJ1-6, with TRBD1 identical over 7 bases. The CDR3 length is 17 residues. Germline lookup yields CDR1 SGHTA and CDR2 FQGNSA. V dropped 4 bases and J dropped 0; count of bases not matched to a gene: 6. CDR3 loop: CASSSSTGSSYNSPLHF. CDR3 nucleotides: TGTGCCAGCAGCTCGTCGACAGGGAGCTCCTATAATTCACCCCTCCACTTT.

The J gene is TRBJ2-7, the V gene TRBV28; TRBD1 aligns across 9 bases. The CDR3 is 15 residues long. After removal of 9 bases from V and 0 bases from J, the junction contained 9 bases not matched to a gene. CDR1 and CDR2 (germline): MDHEN, SYDVKM. The CDR3 bases are TGTGCCAGTCAAACAGGGGGCGTAGACTCCTACGAGCAGTACTTC. It encodes CASQTGGVDSYEQYF.

The chain links TRBV9 to TRBJ1-1; tentative D call: TRBD1 (6 bases). This CDR3 is 15 amino acids long. CDR1 is SGDLS, CDR2 YYNGEE, per germline. The ends were cut back, 0 bases at V and 1 base at J, with 10 bases in the middle. CDR3 bases: TGTGCCAGCAGCGTAGAGGGACATCAGAACACTGAAGCTTTCTTT. Translated: CASSVEGHQNTEAFF.

The chain carries TRBV9 and TRBJ1-1; D might be TRBD1 (5 bases). Germline V gene lookup returns CDR1 SGDLS and CDR2 YYNGEE. This CDR3 is built from 15 residues. V lost 4 bases and J 1 base, leaving 14 bases between the germline ends. The DNA for the CDR3 is TGTGCCAGCAGCTACCAACAGGATTCGAACACTGAAGCTTTCTTT. The encoded protein is CASSYQQDSNTEAFF.

The V call is TRBV7-9, the J call TRBJ2-1; TRBD2 agrees at 9 bases. Germline V gene lookup returns CDR1 SEHNR and CDR2 FQNEAQ (reference sequence). The CDR3 extends over 13 amino acids. In DNA, the CDR3 is TGTGCAGATGGGCGGGAGGGTAGAAATGAGCAGTTCTTC. Translated: CADGREGRNEQFF.

V usage is TRBV6-5 and J usage is TRBJ2-7; D perhaps matches TRBD2 (6 bases). The CDR3 has 14 residues. CDR1 and CDR2 (germline): MNHEY, SVGAGI. V lost 6 bases and J lost 4, with 16 bases in between. The CDR3 here is CASSPWRAGYEQYF. The CDR3 coding sequence is TGTGCCAGCAGCCCCTGGAGGGCCGGGTACGAGCAGTACTTC.

The chain recombines TRBV5-8 with TRBJ2-5, with TRBD2 matching 8 bases. The germline V gene encodes CDR1 SGHTS and CDR2 YDEGEE. After removal of 2 bases from V and 5 bases from J, the junction contained 8 bases not matched to a gene. The CDR3 loop spans 15 amino acids. CDR3 protein: CASSLGAGGRETQYF. The CDR3 DNA reads as TGTGCCAGCAGCTTAGGCGCGGGGGGTAGGGAGACCCAGTACTTC. The entire variable domain, with the rest obtained from reference TRBV5-8 and TRBJ2-5, is as follows: EAGVTQSPTHLIKTRGQQATLRCSPISGHTSVYWYQQALGLGLQFLLWYDEGEERNRGNFPPRFSGRQFPNYSSELNVNALELEDSALYLCASSLGAGGRETQYFGPGTRLLVL.

The chain combines TRBV5-1 with TRBJ2-3; TRBD2 might be the D (5 bases). V lost 2 bases and J lost 2, with 9 bases in between. This CDR3 has 14 amino acids. Per the germline V gene, CDR1 is SGHRS and CDR2 is YFSETQ. The CDR3, as DNA: TGCGCCAGCAGCTTAATAGCGAACACAGATACGCAGTATTTT. It is translated as CASSLIANTDTQYF. Based on the CDR3 plus reference TRBV5-1 and TRBJ2-3, the full variable domain is KAGVTQTPRYLIKTRGQQVTLSCSPISGHRSVSWYQQTPGQGLQFLFEYFSETQRNKGNFPGRFSGRQFSNSRSEMNVSTLELGDSALYLCASSLIANTDTQYFGPGTRLTVL.

The V and J genes are TRBV19 and TRBJ2-3; the match to TRBD1 covers 10 bases. V gave up 7 bases and J gave up 6 bases; unmatched junction bases: 4. The CDR3 runs 13 residues. Germline V gives CDR1 LNHDA, CDR2 SQIVND (reference sequence). Written as DNA, the CDR3 is TGTGCCAGTATGGGGACAGGGGTGGATACGCAGTATTTT. This codes for CASMGTGVDTQYF.